In this sample, the clone carrying this TCR beta chain turned up once. Its antigen is unidentified. This entry comes from a study of cytomegalovirus exposure and HLA in healthy donors. The wider study: A later analysis reported the same platform for the roughly 110 validation repertoires and the approximately 700 first-cohort repertoires. Study-level findings and limits: Three chains tied to CMV proved CMV antigen-specific in vitro. Both high specificity and high sensitivity reportedly marked the classifier's diagnosis of cytomegalovirus status. Rarity characterized most TCR sequences, yet some public TCRs appeared in many donors.

Trimming took 1 base from V and 0 from J, leaving 10 bases between them. The CDR3 length is 15 residues. The germline gives CDR1 SGHTA, CDR2 FQGNSA. Repertoires were generated with immunoSEQ multiplex PCR, while TCRdb's copy carries only in-frame clones and drops some. Of approximately 200,000 clones in the sample, just over 90% are singletons; the top ten hold more than 0.85%. The clonotype originates from a woman in her late teens or twenties in good health and CMV-seronegative. This rearrangement joins TRBV7-2 to TRBJ2-7; tentative D call: TRBD1 (5 bases). The sample consisted of PBMCs. The CDR3: CASSLVGVSSYEQYF. CDR3 sequence (DNA): TGTGCCAGCAGCTTAGTAGGGGTAAGCTCCTACGAGCAGTACTTC.